A selection of T cell receptor beta chains follows, all from one sample in a study of blood T cell repertoires in COVID-19. Data came from immunoSEQ multiplex PCR; TCRdb stores just in-frame clones and leaves some out. This table holds about 190,000 clones, about 88% found once. The sequencing input was peripheral blood. All receptors derive from a woman in her thirties or forties who had recovered from COVID-19. CDR3s include the opening cysteine and the closing phenylalanine or tryptophan. Each record gives: CDR3 protein, CDR3 DNA, J gene, V gene, clone size, D gene, CDR3 length. D genes are given only for firm matches. The size of a clone is reported for some rows only, either as once, few or many, or as a class for expanded clones.

CDR3: CASSVGHRLGDRGLTGELFF; DNA: TGTGCCAGCAGCGTAGGACACCGACTTGGGGACAGGGGACTCACCGGGGAGCTGTTTTTT; J: TRBJ2-2; V: TRBV9; size: once; D: TRBD1; length: 20
CDR3: CASSQGTTGNTIYF; DNA: TGCGCCAGCAGCCAGGGTACTACTGGAAACACCATATATTTT; J: TRBJ1-3; V: TRBV5-1; size: .; D: .; length: 14
CDR3: CASSSNAGVAGEQYF; DNA: TGTGCCAGCAGCTCCAACGCGGGAGTGGCCGGGGAGCAGTACTTC; J: TRBJ2-7; V: TRBV7-2; size: .; D: TRBD2; length: 15
CDR3: CASSHRTGIDEQFF; DNA: TGTGCCAGCAGTCACCGGACAGGGATCGATGAGCAGTTCTTC; J: TRBJ2-1; V: TRBV28; size: .; D: TRBD1; length: 14
CDR3: CASRETGSHTDTQYF; DNA: TGTGCCAGCAGAGAGACAGGATCCCACACAGATACGCAGTATTTT; J: TRBJ2-3; V: TRBV6-4; size: few; D: .; length: 15
CDR3: CASSVDRGSQPQHF; DNA: TGTGCCAGCAGCGTCGACAGGGGCAGTCAGCCCCAGCATTTT; J: TRBJ1-5; V: TRBV7-9; size: .; D: TRBD1; length: 14
CDR3: CASSYSSAPQLFF; DNA: TGTGCCAGCAGTTACTCTAGTGCCCCACAGTTGTTCTTC; J: TRBJ2-1; V: TRBV6-5; size: .; D: .; length: 13
CDR3: CASSIQGRKSYEQYF; DNA: TGTGCCAGCAGTATACAGGGCCGAAAGTCCTACGAGCAGTACTTC; J: TRBJ2-7; V: TRBV6-5; size: .; D: .; length: 15
CDR3: CASSYAAEPNYGYTF; DNA: TGTGCCAGCAGTTACGCGGCTGAACCTAACTATGGCTACACCTTC; J: TRBJ1-2; V: TRBV6-5; size: few; D: .; length: 15
CDR3: CASSFRTGELFF; DNA: TGTGCCAGCAGTTTCAGAACCGGGGAGCTGTTTTTT; J: TRBJ2-2; V: TRBV12-3/TRBV12-4; size: .; D: .; length: 12
CDR3: CASSPGQGLDNEQFF; DNA: TGTGCCAGCTCACCAGGGCAGGGTTTGGACAATGAGCAGTTCTTC; J: TRBJ2-1; V: TRBV18; size: few; D: .; length: 15
CDR3: CASSQGAGGYEKLFF; DNA: TGCGCCAGCAGCCAAGGGGCAGGGGGCTATGAAAAACTGTTTTTT; J: TRBJ1-4; V: TRBV4-3; size: .; D: TRBD1; length: 15
CDR3: CATSDATRPWGLFF; DNA: TGTGCCACCAGTGATGCGACTAGGCCGTGGGGGCTGTTTTTT; J: TRBJ2-2; V: TRBV24-1; size: .; D: .; length: 14
CDR3: CASSLSGQGAFF; DNA: TGCGCCAGCAGCTTGAGTGGGCAGGGAGCTTTCTTT; J: TRBJ1-1; V: TRBV5-1; size: .; D: .; length: 12
CDR3: CASAGGLDTQYF; DNA: TGTGCCTCAGCGGGAGGGCTGGATACGCAGTATTTT; J: TRBJ2-3; V: TRBV10-3; size: .; D: TRBD2; length: 12
CDR3: CASSVGHQETQYF; DNA: TGTGCCAGCAGCGTAGGGCACCAAGAGACCCAGTACTTC; J: TRBJ2-5; V: TRBV9; size: .; D: .; length: 13
CDR3: CASSFGQDSFGGNQPQHF; DNA: TGTGCCAGCAGCTTCGGACAGGACTCCTTCGGCGGCAATCAGCCCCAGCATTTT; J: TRBJ1-5; V: TRBV7-9; size: .; D: TRBD1; length: 18
CDR3: CASSIENTEAFF; DNA: TGTGCCAGCAGCATAGAGAACACTGAAGCTTTCTTT; J: TRBJ1-1; V: TRBV5-5; size: .; D: .; length: 12
CDR3: CASSVPGLAGDEQYF; DNA: TGTGCCAGCAGTGTGCCGGGACTAGCGGGAGACGAGCAGTACTTC; J: TRBJ2-7; V: TRBV28; size: .; D: TRBD2; length: 15
CDR3: CASSREVTEAFF; DNA: TGTGCCAGCAGCCGGGAGGTCACTGAAGCTTTCTTT; J: TRBJ1-1; V: TRBV7-9; size: .; D: .; length: 12
CDR3: CASSPAAGGSNQPQHF; DNA: TGTGCCAGCAGCCCCGCGGCGGGGGGGAGCAATCAGCCCCAGCATTTT; J: TRBJ1-5; V: TRBV7-8; size: .; D: .; length: 16
CDR3: CASDRGLGTDTQYF; DNA: TGTGCCAGCGACAGGGGGCTGGGCACAGATACGCAGTATTTT; J: TRBJ2-3; V: TRBV25-1; size: .; D: TRBD1; length: 14
CDR3: CSVEVERQLYGYTF; DNA: TGCAGCGTTGAAGTAGAAAGACAGCTCTATGGCTACACCTTC; J: TRBJ1-2; V: TRBV29-1; size: .; D: .; length: 14
CDR3: CASSPTRRVNTEAFF; DNA: TGTGCCAGCAGCCCAACCAGACGGGTGAACACTGAAGCTTTCTTT; J: TRBJ1-1; V: TRBV14; size: .; D: .; length: 15
CDR3: CASTAVLARNTGELFF; DNA: TGCGCCAGCACCGCCGTATTAGCTAGAAACACCGGGGAGCTGTTTTTT; J: TRBJ2-2; V: TRBV5-1; size: .; D: .; length: 16
CDR3: CASSQGDRLLSEAFF; DNA: TGTGCCAGCAGCCAAGGGGACAGACTATTATCTGAAGCTTTCTTT; J: TRBJ1-1; V: TRBV3-1/TRBV3-2; size: .; D: TRBD1; length: 15
CDR3: CASSYSGLPTYEQYF; DNA: TGTGCCAGCAGTTACTCGGGACTCCCTACCTACGAGCAGTACTTC; J: TRBJ2-7; V: TRBV6-5; size: .; D: .; length: 15
CDR3: CATSGGSHLPEQYF; DNA: TGTGCCACCAGTGGAGGGAGTCACCTCCCCGAGCAGTACTTC; J: TRBJ2-7; V: TRBV24-1; size: once; D: .; length: 14
CDR3: CASRILPGQGSSGANVLTF; DNA: TGTGCCAGTAGGATTTTACCGGGACAGGGCTCATCTGGGGCCAACGTCCTGACTTTC; J: TRBJ2-6; V: TRBV19; size: .; D: TRBD1; length: 19
CDR3: CASSSDRGYEQYF; DNA: TGTGCCAGCAGTTCCGACAGGGGCTACGAGCAGTACTTC; J: TRBJ2-7; V: TRBV2; size: .; D: TRBD1; length: 13
CDR3: CASSLGTSGRETQYF; DNA: TGTGCCAGCAGCTTAGGGACTAGCGGGAGAGAGACCCAGTACTTC; J: TRBJ2-5; V: TRBV7-6; size: .; D: TRBD2; length: 15
CDR3: CATSRGGYAEAFF; DNA: TGTGCCACCAGCCGGGGGGGTTACGCTGAAGCTTTCTTT; J: TRBJ1-1; V: TRBV15; size: once; D: .; length: 13
CDR3: CAISLAESSYNEQFF; DNA: TGTGCCATCAGCTTAGCGGAGAGCTCCTACAATGAGCAGTTCTTC; J: TRBJ2-1; V: TRBV10-3; size: .; D: .; length: 15